This TCR beta chain was sequenced during a study of tumor-infiltrating lymphocytes in primary liver carcinoma. From 500 ng of total RNA, TCR beta-specific cDNA was reverse-transcribed using a constant-region primer. Three-round nested multiplex PCR performed with slightly modified ARM-PCR produced the TCR beta libraries. Investigators reported that the first two PCR rounds, at roughly 10 cycles each, used TRBV1-TRBV30 forward primers with a C-beta reverse primer. Each CDR3 protein is one row after TCRdb ran MiXCR on the multiplex PCR reads. The sample contains about 180,000 distinct CDR3 sequences, about 60% of which appear only once. Notes on the study in general: Overlap between tumor regions exceeded overlap of tumor with adjacent tissue or blood.

This CDR3 is built from 16 residues. Per the germline V gene, CDR1 is SEHNR and CDR2 is FQNEAQ (reference sequence). V lost 4 bases and J lost 3; bases outside the gene matches: 10. Worth noting for this clonotype: Antigen unknown. It may be a read error: a sequence one base away is much more abundant.

Blood RNA originated from unsorted whole blood, with germline DNA additionally extracted. V gene TRBV7-9 combines with J gene TRBJ2-5, with 8 bases aligning to TRBD1. The receptor comes from a man aged 35 to 55 with primary liver carcinoma and hepatitis B virus infection. The sample taken for sequencing was peripheral blood. CDR3 amino acids: CASSSRDRRVEETQYF. DNA of the CDR3: TGTGCCAGCAGCTCAAGGGACAGGAGAGTGGAAGAGACCCAGTACTTC.